Presented here are 8 T cell receptor beta chains from one specimen sequenced in a study of blood T cell repertoires in COVID-19. Using immunoSEQ multiplex PCR, the repertoire was profiled, and TCRdb retains in-frame clones only, with some absent. The sample carries hundreds of thousands of clones, around 91% recorded once. The sequencing sample was made of peripheral blood. These receptors were obtained from a woman aged 18-29 years who had recovered from COVID-19.

V is TRBV18 and J is TRBJ2-7, with 9 bases aligning to TRBD1. V lost 3 bases to trimming and J lost 6 bases; unmatched junction nucleotides: 9. This CDR3 has 15 amino acids. The germline V gene encodes CDR1 KGHSH and CDR2 LQKENI. The CDR3 DNA is TGTGCCAGCTCACCTAGACAGGGGGTTTCAGGCGAGCAGTACGTC. It specifies CASSPRQGVSGEQYV.

The rearrangement links TRBV28 to TRBJ2-1, with D possibly being TRBD2 (6 bases). Per the germline V gene, CDR1 is MDHEN and CDR2 is SYDVKM. The germline V and J ends were trimmed by 3 bases and 8 bases, with 17 bases remaining between them. The CDR3 covers 15 residues. CDR3: CASSLAGSVGDEQFF. The CDR3 DNA reads TGTGCCAGCAGTTTGGCGGGATCCGTGGGGGATGAGCAGTTCTTC.

This clone was seen only once. The genes are TRBV4-1 and TRBJ2-2; D possibly corresponds to TRBD2 (6 bases). Trimming pared 4 bases from V and 5 bases from J, leaving 14 bases between. Germline lookup yields CDR1 MGHRA and CDR2 YSYEKL. This CDR3 has 15 amino acids. CDR3 loop: CASSPRTTSTGELFF. CDR3 DNA sequence: TGCGCCAGCAGCCCTCGGACTACCAGTACCGGGGAGCTGTTTTTT.

The rearrangement uses TRBV6-5 and TRBJ2-1; D remains ambiguous. Germline loops: CDR1 MNHEY, CDR2 SVGAGI. The CDR3 has 16 amino acids. V was shortened by 0 bases and J by 0 bases, with 9 bases between the two germline ends. The DNA of the CDR3 is TGTGCCAGCAGTTACTCCACGGTTCCCTCCTACAATGAGCAGTTCTTC. Its protein product is CASSYSTVPSYNEQFF.

The rearrangement joins TRBV28 to TRBJ2-1; TRBD2 agrees at 11 bases. CDR3 length: 15 amino acids. In germline, CDR1 is MDHEN, CDR2 SYDVKM. Unmatched junction bases numbered 4, after V lost 6 bases and J lost 3 bases. CDR3 sequence: CASRSTSGNYNEQFF. For the CDR3, the DNA is TGTGCCAGCAGATCGACTAGCGGGAACTACAATGAGCAGTTCTTC.

This sequence joins TRBV13 and TRBJ2-3, with 9 bases matching TRBD2. The V gene's germline CDR1 is PRHDT and CDR2 FYEKMQ (reference sequence). Trimming at V came to 7 bases and at J to 0 bases, leaving 5 bases not matched to a gene. This CDR3 has 15 residues. For the CDR3, the DNA is TGTGCCAGCACCTATACTAGCGGGAGCACAGATACGCAGTATTTT. Translated: CASTYTSGSTDTQYF.

The chain uses TRBV6-4 and TRBJ2-6; D may be TRBD1 (6 bases). Germline V gives CDR1 MRHNA, CDR2 SNTAGT. Trimming removed 6 bases at V and 2 bases at J, with 11 bases between. The CDR3 is made up of 15 amino acids. The CDR3 sequence: CASRNRATGANVLTF. In nucleotides, the CDR3 is TGTGCCAGCAGGAACAGGGCAACTGGGGCCAACGTCCTGACTTTC.

The chain recombines TRBV7-2 with TRBJ1-5; D is unclear. The CDR3 spans 15 residues. Trimming removed 4 bases at V and 1 base at J, with 11 bases between. Germline CDR1 and CDR2: SGHTA and FQGNSA. The CDR3 reads CASSSDGKSNQPQHF. CDR3 sequence (DNA): TGTGCCAGCAGCTCGGACGGGAAGAGCAATCAGCCCCAGCATTTT.